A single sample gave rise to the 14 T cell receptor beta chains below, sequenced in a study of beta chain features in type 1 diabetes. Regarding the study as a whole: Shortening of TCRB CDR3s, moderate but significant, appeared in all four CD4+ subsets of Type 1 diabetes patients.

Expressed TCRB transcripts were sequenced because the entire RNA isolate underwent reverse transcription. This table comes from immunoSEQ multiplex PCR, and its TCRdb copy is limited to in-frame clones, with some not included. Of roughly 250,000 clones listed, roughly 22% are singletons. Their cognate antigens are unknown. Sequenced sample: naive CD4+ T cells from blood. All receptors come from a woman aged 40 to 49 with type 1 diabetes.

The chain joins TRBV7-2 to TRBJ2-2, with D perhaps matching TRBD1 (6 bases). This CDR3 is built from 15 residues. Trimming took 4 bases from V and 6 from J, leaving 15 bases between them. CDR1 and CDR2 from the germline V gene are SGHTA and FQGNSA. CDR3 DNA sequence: TGTGCCAGCAGCTCTTACGGCAGGGGCCCCGGGGAGCTGTTTTTT. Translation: CASSSYGRGPGELFF.

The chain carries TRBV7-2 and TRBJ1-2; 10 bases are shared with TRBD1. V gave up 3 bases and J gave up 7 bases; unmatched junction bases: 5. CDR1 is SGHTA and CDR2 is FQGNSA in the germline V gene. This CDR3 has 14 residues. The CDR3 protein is CASSFGQGERGYTF. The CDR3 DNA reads TGTGCCAGCAGCTTCGGACAGGGGGAGCGTGGCTACACCTTC.

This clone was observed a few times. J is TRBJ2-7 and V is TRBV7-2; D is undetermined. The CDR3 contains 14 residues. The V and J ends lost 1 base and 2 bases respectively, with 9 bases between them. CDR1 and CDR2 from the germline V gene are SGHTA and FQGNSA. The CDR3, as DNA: TGTGCCAGCAGCTTAGTTGGCAGTCCCTACGAGCAGTACTTC. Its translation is CASSLVGSPYEQYF.

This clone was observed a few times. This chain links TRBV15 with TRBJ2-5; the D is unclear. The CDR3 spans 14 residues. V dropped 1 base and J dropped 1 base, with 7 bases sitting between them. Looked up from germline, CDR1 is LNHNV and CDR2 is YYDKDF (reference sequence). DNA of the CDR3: TGTGCCACCAGCAGAGTGGGCAGCCAAGAGACCCAGTACTTC. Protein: CATSRVGSQETQYF. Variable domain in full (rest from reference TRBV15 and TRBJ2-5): DAMVIQNPRYQVTQFGKPVTLSCSQTLNHNVMYWYQQKSSQAPKLLFHYYDKDFNNEADTPDNFQSRRPNTSFCFLDIRSPGLGDTAMYLCATSRVGSQETQYFGPGTRLLVL.

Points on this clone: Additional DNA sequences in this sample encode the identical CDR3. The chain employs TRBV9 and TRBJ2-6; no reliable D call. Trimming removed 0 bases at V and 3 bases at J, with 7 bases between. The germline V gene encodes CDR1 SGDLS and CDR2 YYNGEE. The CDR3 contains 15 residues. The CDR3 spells CASSVGASGANVLTF. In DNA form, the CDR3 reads TGTGCCAGCAGCGTAGGCGCAAGTGGGGCCAACGTCCTGACTTTC.

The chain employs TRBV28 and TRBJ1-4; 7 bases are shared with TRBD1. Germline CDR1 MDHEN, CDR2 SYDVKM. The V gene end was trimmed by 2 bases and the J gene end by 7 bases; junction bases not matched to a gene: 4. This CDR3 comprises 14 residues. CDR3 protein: CASSLADRVEKLFF. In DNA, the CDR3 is TGTGCCAGCAGTTTAGCCGACAGGGTTGAAAAACTGTTTTTT. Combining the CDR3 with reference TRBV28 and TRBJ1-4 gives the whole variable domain DVKVTQSSRYLVKRTGEKVFLECVQDMDHENMFWYRQDPGLGLRLIYFSYDVKMKEKGDIPEGYSVSREKKERFSLILESASTNQTSMYLCASSLADRVEKLFFGSGTQLSVL.

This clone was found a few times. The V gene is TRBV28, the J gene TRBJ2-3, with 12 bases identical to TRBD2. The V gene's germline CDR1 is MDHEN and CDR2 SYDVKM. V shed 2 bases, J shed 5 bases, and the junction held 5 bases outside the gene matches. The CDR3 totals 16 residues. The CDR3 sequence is CASSLPTSGRIDTQYF. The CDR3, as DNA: TGTGCCAGCAGTTTACCGACTAGCGGGAGAATAGATACGCAGTATTTT.

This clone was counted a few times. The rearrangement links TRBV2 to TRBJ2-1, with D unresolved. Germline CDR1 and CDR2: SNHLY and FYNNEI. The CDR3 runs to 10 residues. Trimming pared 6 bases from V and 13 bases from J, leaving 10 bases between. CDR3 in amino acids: CASSLGTQFF. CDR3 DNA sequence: TGTGCCAGCAGCCTGGGCACCCAGTTCTTC. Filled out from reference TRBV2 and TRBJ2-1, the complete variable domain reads EPEVTQTPSHQVTQMGQEVILRCVPISNHLYFYWYRQILGQKVEFLVSFYNNEISEKSEIFDDQFSVERPDGSNFTLKIRSTKLEDSAMYFCASSLGTQFFGPGTRLTVL.

CDR3 sequence (DNA): TGTGCCAGCTCACTTCAGGATACCGGGGAGCTGTTTTTT. It is translated as CASSLQDTGELFF. This chain uses TRBV18 with TRBJ2-2; no clear D gene. Germline V gene sequence: CDR1 KGHSH, CDR2 LQKENI. With 4 bases removed from V and 5 bases from J, the gap between germline ends came to 8 bases. This CDR3 has 13 amino acids.

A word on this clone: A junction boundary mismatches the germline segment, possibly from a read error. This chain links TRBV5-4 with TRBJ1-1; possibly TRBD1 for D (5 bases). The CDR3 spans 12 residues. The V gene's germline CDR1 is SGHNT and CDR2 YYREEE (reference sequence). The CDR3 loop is CASSQEGAEAFF. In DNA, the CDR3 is TGCGCCAGCAGCCAAGAAGGGGCTGAAGCTTTCTTT.

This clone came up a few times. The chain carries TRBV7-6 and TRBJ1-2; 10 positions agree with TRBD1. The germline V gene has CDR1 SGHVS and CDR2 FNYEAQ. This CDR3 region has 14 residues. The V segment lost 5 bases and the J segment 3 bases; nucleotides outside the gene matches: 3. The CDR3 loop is CASSVGQGDYGYTF. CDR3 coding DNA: TGTGCCAGCAGCGTCGGACAGGGGGACTATGGCTACACCTTC. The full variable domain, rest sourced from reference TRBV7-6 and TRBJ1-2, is GAGVSQSPRYKVTKRGQDVALRCDPISGHVSLYWYRQALGQGPEFLTYFNYEAQQDKSGLPNDRFSAERPEGSISTLTIQRTEQRDSAMYRCASSVGQGDYGYTFGSGTRLTVV.

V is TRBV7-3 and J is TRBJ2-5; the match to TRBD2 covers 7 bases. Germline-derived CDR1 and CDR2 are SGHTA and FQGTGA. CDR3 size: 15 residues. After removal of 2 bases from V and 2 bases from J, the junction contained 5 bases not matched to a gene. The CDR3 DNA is TGTGCCAGCAGCTTAGGCCTAGCGGCACAAGAGACCCAGTACTTC. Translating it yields CASSLGLAAQETQYF.

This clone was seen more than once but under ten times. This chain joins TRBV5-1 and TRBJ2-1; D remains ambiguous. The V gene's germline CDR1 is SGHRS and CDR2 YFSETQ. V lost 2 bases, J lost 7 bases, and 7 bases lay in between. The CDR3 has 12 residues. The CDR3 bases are TGCGCCAGCAGCTTCCTACTAAATGAGCAGTTCTTC. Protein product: CASSFLLNEQFF. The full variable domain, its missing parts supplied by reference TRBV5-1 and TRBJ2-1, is KAGVTQTPRYLIKTRGQQVTLSCSPISGHRSVSWYQQTPGQGLQFLFEYFSETQRNKGNFPGRFSGRQFSNSRSEMNVSTLELGDSALYLCASSFLLNEQFFGPGTRLTVL.

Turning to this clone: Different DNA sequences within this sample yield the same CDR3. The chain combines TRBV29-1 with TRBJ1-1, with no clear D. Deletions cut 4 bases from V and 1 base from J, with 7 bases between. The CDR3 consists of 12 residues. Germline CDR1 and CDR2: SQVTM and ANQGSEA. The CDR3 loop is CSVARGNTEAFF. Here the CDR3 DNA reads TGCAGCGTTGCTCGGGGGAACACTGAAGCTTTCTTT.